This T cell receptor (beta chain) was identified in a study of a mutant IDH1 vaccine in newly diagnosed glioma. Sequencing used immunoSEQ multiplex PCR; TCRdb keeps in-frame clones, though not all of them. The repertoire has about 54,000 clones, roughly 84% of them found once; the top ten carry approximately 4%. In regard to this clone: What it binds is not known.

The V gene's germline CDR1 is LNHNV and CDR2 YYDKDF (reference sequence). Trimming left V 0 bases short and J 5 bases short, with 15 bases between. The CDR3 spans 16 residues. The time point is: week 35, safety follow-up. With topical imiquimod, each dose of the vaccine consisted of 300 ug of mutant IDH1 20-mer peptide. Specimen: PBMCs, collected from a glioma patient whose treatment included an IDH1 peptide vaccine. The J gene is TRBJ2-3, the V gene TRBV15, with D uncertain. This TCR was sampled from a woman under 30 with glioma. CDR3 region: CATSRDRNIKEDTQYF. Here the CDR3 DNA reads TGTGCCACCAGCAGAGATAGGAACATAAAAGAAGATACGCAGTATTTT. The full variable domain, with the rest looked up from reference TRBV15 and TRBJ2-3, is DAMVIQNPRYQVTQFGKPVTLSCSQTLNHNVMYWYQQKSSQAPKLLFHYYDKDFNNEADTPDNFQSRRPNTSFCFLDIRSPGLGDTAMYLCATSRDRNIKEDTQYFGPGTRLTVL.